The 14 T cell receptor beta chains listed next were all sequenced from one sample in a study of T cells in Graves' hyperthyroidism and ophthalmopathy. Amplification targeted TCR beta CDR3 regions from RNA transcripts. RT-PCR in the first round (using the HTBI primer set) targeted the TCR CDR3. TCRdb used MiXCR to reprocess the multiplex PCR reads, holding one entry per CDR3 protein. Of 330,000 or so distinct CDR3 sequences in the sample, roughly 20% are singletons; the top ten hold about two fifths. Input material: blood. These receptors originate from a man aged 50-60 years with Graves' ophthalmopathy.

This clonotype showed up many times. The chain carries TRBV28 and TRBJ2-7; TRBD1 agrees at 9 bases. The V segment lost 4 bases and the J segment 5 bases; nucleotides outside the gene matches: 9. CDR1 is MDHEN, CDR2 SYDVKM, per germline. The length of the CDR3 is 15 residues. CDR3 in amino acids: CASSSGGQGVDEQYF. DNA for the CDR3: TGTGCCAGCAGTTCGGGGGGACAGGGCGTAGACGAGCAGTACTTC.

V usage is TRBV6-1 and J usage is TRBJ1-5; 8 bases align to TRBD1. V lost 8 bases to trimming and J lost 2 bases; unmatched junction nucleotides: 20. The CDR3 runs to 19 residues. Germline V CDR1 and CDR2: MNHNS, SASEGT. DNA for the CDR3: TGTGCCAGCCGCGTTAACCCGGTCGCAGGGGGCTTGGGCAATCAGCCCCAGCATTTT. Encoded protein: CASRVNPVAGGLGNQPQHF.

This clonotype was seen ten or more times. The genes are TRBV7-2 and TRBJ2-1; D unclear. The V end was cut by 1 base, the J end by 5 bases, with 9 bases between. CDR1 SGHTA and CDR2 FQGNSA come from the germline V gene. The length of the CDR3 is 14 residues. CDR3 sequence reads: CASSLGFANNEQFF. CDR3 DNA sequence: TGTGCCAGCAGCTTAGGATTTGCGAACAATGAGCAGTTCTTC.

This chain connects TRBV2 to TRBJ2-2; the D gene is possibly TRBD2 (5 bases). The germline CDR1 and CDR2 sequences are SNHLY and FYNNEI. CDR3 length equals 15 residues. V lost 7 bases and J 2 bases, leaving 14 bases between the germline ends. DNA of the CDR3: TGTGCCAGCAAACTGGGCAGCGGTAACACCGGGGAGCTGTTTTTT. Translated, it gives CASKLGSGNTGELFF.

In this sample, this clonotype turned up many times. This rearrangement joins TRBV28 to TRBJ2-4, with 7 bases lining up with TRBD1. CDR1 and CDR2 (germline): MDHEN, SYDVKM. This CDR3 comprises 12 residues. The trim removed 7 bases at V and 5 bases at J, leaving 2 bases unmatched. CDR3 region: CASTDRENIQYF. CDR3 DNA sequence: TGTGCCAGCACCGACAGGGAAAACATTCAGTACTTC.

At least ten counts were recorded for this clonotype. The chain recombines TRBV18 with TRBJ1-2, with no clear D. CDR3 length: 12 residues. Trimming stripped 5 bases from V and 3 bases from J, with 7 bases between. Germline V gives CDR1 KGHSH, CDR2 LQKENI. The CDR3 region has the DNA TGTGCCAGCTCAAACGTAGACTATGGCTACACCTTC. Encoded protein: CASSNVDYGYTF.

The CDR3, as DNA: TGTGCCAGCAGCTTAGGGAGACAGGGGGGCTCCTACAATGAGCAGTTCTTC. This encodes CASSLGRQGGSYNEQFF. The chain employs TRBV13 and TRBJ2-1; 9 nucleotides align to TRBD1. J gave up 0 bases and V 0 bases, and 3 bases lay outside the gene matches. The CDR3 is made up of 17 amino acids. Germline V CDR1 and CDR2: PRHDT, FYEKMQ (reference sequence).

This clonotype was seen at least ten times. V gene TRBV3-1 combines with J gene TRBJ1-1, with TRBD1 matching 8 bases. The germline V gene encodes CDR1 LGHDT and CDR2 YNNKEL (reference sequence). Trimming removed 1 base from V and 6 bases from J; junction bases left unmatched: 4. The CDR3 consists of 14 residues. CDR3 residues: CASSQVTGVSEAFF. The CDR3 DNA sequence: TGTGCCAGCAGCCAAGTGACAGGGGTTTCTGAAGCTTTCTTT.

This clonotype was seen only a few times. The genes are TRBV19 and TRBJ2-7; no reliable D call. This CDR3 is 10 amino acids long. V was trimmed by 9 bases and J by 3 bases, leaving 6 bases between them. The germline V gene encodes CDR1 LNHDA and CDR2 SQIVND (reference sequence). The CDR3 spells CARQVYEQYF. In DNA, the CDR3 is TGTGCCAGGCAGGTCTACGAGCAGTACTTC.

The table lists this clonotype with a few counts. The rearrangement uses TRBV24-1 and TRBJ1-5; D unclear. CDR1 and CDR2 from the germline V gene are KGHDR and SFDVKD. The CDR3 loop spans 13 amino acids. Between the trimmed V and J ends, which lost 6 bases and 4 bases, there was a span of 9 bases. CDR3 nucleotide sequence: TGTGCCACCAGTTTTGGAGGGAATCAGCCCCAGCATTTT. It is translated as CATSFGGNQPQHF.

The V gene is TRBV9, the J gene TRBJ1-6; D call uncertain. The length of the CDR3 is 14 residues. CDR1 is SGDLS, CDR2 YYNGEE, per germline. With 2 bases removed from V and 10 bases from J, the gap between germline ends came to 13 bases. The CDR3 DNA reads as TGTGCCAGCAGCGTCGACGGGAATGAATCACCCCTCCACTTT. This translates into CASSVDGNESPLHF.

The CDR3: CASSLNRGANTGELFF. The CDR3 DNA reads as TGCGCCAGCAGCTTGAACCGGGGGGCAAACACCGGGGAGCTGTTTTTT. V is TRBV5-1 and J is TRBJ2-2; tentative D call: TRBD2 (7 bases). CDR1 and CDR2 (germline): SGHRS, YFSETQ. V was clipped by 1 base and J by 2 bases, with 12 bases between them. This CDR3 comprises 16 residues.

Written as DNA, the CDR3 is TGCGCCAGCAGCCAAGATCGCGGACAGGGACGGTATGGCTACACCTTC. Translation gives CASSQDRGQGRYGYTF. The chain combines TRBV4-1 with TRBJ1-2; 8 bases are shared with TRBD1. From germline, CDR1 is MGHRA and CDR2 YSYEKL. This CDR3 is 16 amino acids long. Trimming took 0 bases from V and 5 from J; bases not matched to a gene: 8.

This clonotype was counted at least ten times. CDR3 bases: TGCAGTGCTAAGCCGCCCCGAGGGGGGAACACTGAAGCTTTCTTT. Its translation: CSAKPPRGGNTEAFF. The chain combines TRBV20-1 with TRBJ1-1, with a tentative D call TRBD1 (6 bases). The CDR3 is 15 amino acids. Trimming pared 4 bases from V and 1 base from J, leaving 16 bases between. Germline CDR1 reads DFQATT; CDR2 reads SNEGSKA (reference sequence).